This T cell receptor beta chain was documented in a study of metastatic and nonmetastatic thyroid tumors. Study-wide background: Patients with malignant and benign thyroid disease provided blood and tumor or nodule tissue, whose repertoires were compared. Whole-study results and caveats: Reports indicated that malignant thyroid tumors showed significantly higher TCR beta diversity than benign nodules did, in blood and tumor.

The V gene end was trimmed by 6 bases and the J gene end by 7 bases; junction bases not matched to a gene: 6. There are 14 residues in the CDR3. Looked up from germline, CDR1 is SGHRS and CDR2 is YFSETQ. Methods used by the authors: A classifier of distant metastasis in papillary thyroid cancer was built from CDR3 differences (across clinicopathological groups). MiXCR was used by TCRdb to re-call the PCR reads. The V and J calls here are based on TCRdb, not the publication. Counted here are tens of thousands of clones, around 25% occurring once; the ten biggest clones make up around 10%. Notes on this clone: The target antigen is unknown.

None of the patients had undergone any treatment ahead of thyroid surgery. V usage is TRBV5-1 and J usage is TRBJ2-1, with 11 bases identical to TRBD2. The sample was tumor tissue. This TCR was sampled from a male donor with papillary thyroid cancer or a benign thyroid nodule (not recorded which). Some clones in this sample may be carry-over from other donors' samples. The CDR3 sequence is CASMSLAGANEQFF. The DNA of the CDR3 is TGCGCCAGCATGTCACTAGCGGGGGCTAATGAGCAGTTCTTC.